This TCR beta chain was profiled in a study of OX40 agonist ivuxolimab in advanced cancers. The CDR3 extends over 16 amino acids. V dropped 3 bases and J dropped 0; count of bases not matched to a gene: 1. CDR1 and CDR2 from the germline V gene are LNHDA and SQIVND (reference sequence). About this clone itself: Its antigen is unidentified.

The method was immunoSEQ multiplex PCR; TCRdb's version includes in-frame clones alone and lacks a portion of them. Of around 80,000 clones in the sample, approximately 80% were seen once. Findings and limits, study-wide: The study observed clonal expansion of CD4+ and CD8+ blood T cells by week 6 at 0.1 to 3.0 mg/kg. CD8+ T cells (on average) carried more expanded clones than CD4+ T cells.

Material: CD4+ or CD8+ T cells sorted from blood, obtained in a trial of the OX40 agonist ivuxolimab. The sequence derives from an adult with an advanced solid tumor such as melanoma, head and neck, liver or kidney cancer. V usage is TRBV19 and J usage is TRBJ2-6, with TRBD2 matching 8 bases. CDR3 nucleotides: TGTGCCAGTAGTATGAGCGGGAGCTCTGGGGCCAACGTCCTGACTTTC. Amino acids: CASSMSGSSGANVLTF.